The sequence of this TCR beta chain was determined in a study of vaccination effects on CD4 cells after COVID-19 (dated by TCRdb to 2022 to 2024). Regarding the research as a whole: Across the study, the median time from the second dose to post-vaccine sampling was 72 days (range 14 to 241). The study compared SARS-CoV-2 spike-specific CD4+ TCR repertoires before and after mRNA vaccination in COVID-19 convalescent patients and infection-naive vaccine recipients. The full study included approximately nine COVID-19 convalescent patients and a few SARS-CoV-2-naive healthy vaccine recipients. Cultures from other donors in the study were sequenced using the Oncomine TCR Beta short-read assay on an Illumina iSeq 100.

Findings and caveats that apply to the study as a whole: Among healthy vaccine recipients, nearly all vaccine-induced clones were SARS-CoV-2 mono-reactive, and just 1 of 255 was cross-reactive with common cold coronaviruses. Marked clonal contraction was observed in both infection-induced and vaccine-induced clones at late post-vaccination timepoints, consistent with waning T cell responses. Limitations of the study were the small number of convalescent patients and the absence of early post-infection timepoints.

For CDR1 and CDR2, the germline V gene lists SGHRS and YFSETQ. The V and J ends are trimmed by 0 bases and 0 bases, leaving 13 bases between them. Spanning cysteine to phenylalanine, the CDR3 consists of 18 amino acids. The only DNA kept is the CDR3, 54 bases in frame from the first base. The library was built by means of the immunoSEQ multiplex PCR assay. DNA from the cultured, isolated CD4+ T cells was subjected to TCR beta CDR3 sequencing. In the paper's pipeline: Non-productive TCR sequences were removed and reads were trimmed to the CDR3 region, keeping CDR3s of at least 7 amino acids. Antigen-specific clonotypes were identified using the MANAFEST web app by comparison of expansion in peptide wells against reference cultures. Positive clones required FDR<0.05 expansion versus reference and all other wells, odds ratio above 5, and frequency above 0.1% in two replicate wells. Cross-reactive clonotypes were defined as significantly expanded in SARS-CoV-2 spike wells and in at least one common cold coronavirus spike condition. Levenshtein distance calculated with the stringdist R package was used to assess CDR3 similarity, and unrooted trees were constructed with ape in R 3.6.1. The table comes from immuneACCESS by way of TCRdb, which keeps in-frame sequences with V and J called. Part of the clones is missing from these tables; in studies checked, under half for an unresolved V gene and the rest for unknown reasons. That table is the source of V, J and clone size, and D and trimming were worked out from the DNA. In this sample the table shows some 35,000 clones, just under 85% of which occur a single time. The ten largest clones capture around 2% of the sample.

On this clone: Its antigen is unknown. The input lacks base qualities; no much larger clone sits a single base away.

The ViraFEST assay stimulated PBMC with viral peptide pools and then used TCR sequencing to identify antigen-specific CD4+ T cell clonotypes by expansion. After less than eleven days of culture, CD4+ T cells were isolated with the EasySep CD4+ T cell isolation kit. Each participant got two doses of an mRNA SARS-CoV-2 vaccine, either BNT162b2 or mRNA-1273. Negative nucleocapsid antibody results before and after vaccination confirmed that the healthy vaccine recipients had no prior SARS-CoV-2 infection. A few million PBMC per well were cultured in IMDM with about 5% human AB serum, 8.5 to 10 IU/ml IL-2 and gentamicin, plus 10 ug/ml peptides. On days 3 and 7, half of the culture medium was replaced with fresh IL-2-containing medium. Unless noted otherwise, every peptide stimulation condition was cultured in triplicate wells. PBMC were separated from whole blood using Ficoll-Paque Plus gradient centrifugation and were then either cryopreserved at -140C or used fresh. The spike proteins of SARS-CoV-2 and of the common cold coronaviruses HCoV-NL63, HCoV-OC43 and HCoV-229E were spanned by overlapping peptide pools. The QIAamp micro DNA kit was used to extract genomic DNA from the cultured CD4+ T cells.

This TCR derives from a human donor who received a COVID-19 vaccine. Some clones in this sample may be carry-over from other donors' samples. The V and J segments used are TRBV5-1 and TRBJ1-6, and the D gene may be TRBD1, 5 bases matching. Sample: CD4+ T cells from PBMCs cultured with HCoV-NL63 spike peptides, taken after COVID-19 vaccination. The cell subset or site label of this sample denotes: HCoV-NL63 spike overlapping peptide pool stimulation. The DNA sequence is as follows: TGCGCCAGCAGCTTGGAGGCCAGGGCGAGCTCCTATAATTCACCCCTCCACTTT. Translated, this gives CASSLEARASSYNSPLHF. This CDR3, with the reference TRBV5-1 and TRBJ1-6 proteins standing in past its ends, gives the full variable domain KAGVTQTPRYLIKTRGQQVTLSCSPISGHRSVSWYQQTPGQGLQFLFEYFSETQRNKGNFPGRFSGRQFSNSRSEMNVSTLELGDSALYLCASSLEARASSYNSPLHFGNGTRLTVT.